This TCR beta chain was retrieved from a study of CD8 T cells in Susac syndrome. CDR3 size: 13 residues. V dropped 6 bases and J dropped 4; count of bases not matched to a gene: 8. Looked up from germline, CDR1 is SQVTM and CDR2 is ANQGSEA. An amount of RNA that ranged from roughly 0.5 to 1 ug was reverse transcribed with random hexamers. TCRdb called the immunoSEQ multiplex PCR reads again in MiXCR, with one record for every CDR3 protein. The table lists 150,000 to 160,000 distinct CDR3 sequences, about 94% of them singletons. This receptor was identified in a human donor with multiple sclerosis. Material: CD8+ T cells from PBMCs. The chain is built from TRBV29-1 and TRBJ2-7; 8 nucleotides line up with TRBD1. CDR3 sequence: CSVLGQANYEQYF. The CDR3 DNA reads TGCAGCGTCTTGGGACAGGCAAATTACGAGCAGTACTTC.